Each of the 20 T cell receptor beta chains below was sequenced from the same sample in a study of OX40 agonist ivuxolimab in advanced cancers. Assay: immunoSEQ multiplex PCR; the TCRdb copy retains only in-frame clones and omits some. The sample includes tens of thousands of clones, about nine tenths of them seen just once. Sequenced material: CD4+ or CD8+ T cells sorted from blood, taken in a trial of the OX40 agonist ivuxolimab. The receptors come from an adult with an advanced solid tumor such as melanoma, head and neck, liver or kidney cancer.

The chain recombines TRBV10-3 with TRBJ1-1; a weak D match, TRBD1 (6 bases). The germline CDR1 and CDR2 sequences are ENHRY and SYGVKD. This CDR3 is 12 amino acids long. V shed 5 bases and J shed 5 bases, with 9 bases lying between them. The CDR3 protein is CAISRGGTEAFF. CDR3 DNA sequence: TGTGCCATCAGTAGAGGGGGGACTGAAGCTTTCTTT.

This rearrangement joins TRBV7-3 to TRBJ2-1, with a weak D call TRBD2 (5 bases). The V gene's germline CDR1 is SGHTA and CDR2 FQGTGA. The CDR3 sequence is 16 residues long. V was clipped by 2 bases and J by 9 bases, with 20 bases between them. The CDR3 spells CASSLEGTNDFREQFF. The CDR3 coding sequence is TGTGCCAGCAGCTTAGAGGGAACCAATGATTTCCGTGAGCAGTTCTTC.

This chain links TRBV9 with TRBJ1-3, with no clear D. The CDR3 has 11 amino acids. Germline V CDR1 and CDR2: SGDLS, YYNGEE. V lost 4 bases and J lost 7, with 6 bases in between. CDR3 nucleotide sequence: TGTGCCAGCAGCCATCCCAACACCATATATTTT. Its protein is CASSHPNTIYF.

The V gene is TRBV7-2, the J gene TRBJ2-3; 7 bases match TRBD2. The CDR3 spans 16 residues. The V gene end was trimmed by 2 bases and the J gene end by 7 bases; junction bases not matched to a gene: 12. Germline V gene lookup returns CDR1 SGHTA and CDR2 FQGNSA. Here the CDR3 reads CASSLRRREQPHTQYF. The DNA of the CDR3 is TGTGCCAGCAGCTTACGAAGGCGGGAGCAACCACATACGCAGTATTTT.

The V call is TRBV4-1, the J call TRBJ2-1; D gene ambiguous. The germline CDR1 and CDR2 sequences are MGHRA and YSYEKL. This CDR3 is built from 17 residues. The ends were cut back, 0 bases at V and 3 bases at J, with 15 bases in the middle. In nucleotides, the CDR3 is TGCGCCAGCAGCCAAGATCCCCGGCCAAGGGTCTACAATGAGCAGTTCTTC. Its protein product is CASSQDPRPRVYNEQFF.

The chain couples TRBV19 to TRBJ2-1; 7 positions match TRBD2. V trimming: 7 bases; J trimming: 7 bases; junction bases outside the gene matches: 7. Germline loops: CDR1 LNHDA, CDR2 SQIVND (reference sequence). The CDR3 length is 13 residues. The CDR3 loop reads CASTRAGVNEQFF. The CDR3 DNA follows: TGTGCCAGTACCAGGGCGGGAGTAAATGAGCAGTTCTTC.

The rearrangement links TRBV7-9 to TRBJ2-7, with 10 positions matching TRBD2. CDR1 is SEHNR and CDR2 is FQNEAQ in the germline V gene (reference sequence). Trimming cost V 4 bases and J 3 bases; bases outside gene matches: 15. The CDR3 totals 18 residues. CDR3 residues: CASSSMGLAGANHYEQYF. The CDR3 coding sequence is TGTGCCAGCAGCTCAATGGGTCTAGCGGGAGCAAACCACTACGAGCAGTACTTC.

This clone is a singleton in its sample. The J gene is TRBJ1-3, the V gene TRBV6-5; D possibly corresponds to TRBD1 (6 bases). The CDR3 is 15 amino acids. Germline V CDR1 and CDR2: MNHEY, SVGAGI. V lost 5 bases to trimming and J lost 0 bases, with 11 bases between them. The CDR3 coding sequence is TGTGCCAGCAGTCCCTCAGGGGTCTCTGGAAACACCATATATTTT. Its translation is CASSPSGVSGNTIYF.

The CDR3 region is CASSIEGGSPYNEQFF. The DNA of the CDR3 is TGTGCCAGTAGTATAGAGGGCGGGAGTCCCTACAATGAGCAGTTCTTC. This sequence joins TRBV19 and TRBJ2-1, with 7 bases fitting TRBD2. V shed 0 bases and J 2 bases; nucleotides not matched to a gene: 4. Germline loops: CDR1 LNHDA, CDR2 SQIVND (reference sequence). This CDR3 contains 16 residues.

The chain recombines TRBV19 with TRBJ2-3; D is perhaps TRBD2 (5 bases). Germline loops: CDR1 LNHDA, CDR2 SQIVND (reference sequence). Trimming cost V 1 base and J 2 bases, with 7 bases left between them. The CDR3 has 14 residues. The DNA of the CDR3 is TGTGCCAGTAGTATAGGGAGGACCACAGATACGCAGTATTTT. Protein sequence: CASSIGRTTDTQYF.

The gene calls are TRBV11-2 and TRBJ1-3; possibly TRBD1 for D (5 bases). The CDR3 is made up of 14 amino acids. CDR1 is SGHAT, CDR2 FQNNGV, per germline. Trimming took off 8 bases at V and 4 bases at J, with 15 bases between the two ends. CDR3 coding DNA: TGTGCCAGCGGGAGGAGTCAGGGCGGAAACACCATATATTTT. Residues: CASGRSQGGNTIYF. The whole variable domain, filled in from reference TRBV11-2 and TRBJ1-3, reads EAGVAQSPRYKIIEKRQSVAFWCNPISGHATLYWYQQILGQGPKLLIQFQNNGVVDDSQLPKDRFSAERLKGVDSTLKIQPAKLEDSAVYLCASGRSQGGNTIYFGEGSWLTVV.

The chain combines TRBV4-1 with TRBJ2-3; no clear D. There are 14 residues in the CDR3. Deletions cut 2 bases from V and 5 bases from J, with 11 bases between. Germline CDR1 reads MGHRA; CDR2 reads YSYEKL. The CDR3 nucleotides read TGCGCCAGCAGCCAACAATATTTCTTAGATACGCAGTATTTT. Translated: CASSQQYFLDTQYF.

This rearrangement joins TRBV5-1 to TRBJ2-1; D ambiguous. V was clipped by 0 bases and J by 3 bases, with 4 bases between them. The CDR3 has 13 residues. Per the germline V gene, CDR1 is SGHRS and CDR2 is YFSETQ. The CDR3 region has the DNA TGCGCCAGCAGCTTGGCCAGCTACAATGAGCAGTTCTTC. Residues: CASSLASYNEQFF.

This sequence joins TRBV5-5 and TRBJ2-1, with 7 bases that match TRBD1. The CDR3 runs 15 residues. With 0 bases clipped from V and 2 bases from J, the junction kept 2 bases outside the gene matches. Germline V gene sequence: CDR1 SGHKS, CDR2 YYEKEE (reference sequence). CDR3 DNA sequence: TGTGCCAGCAGCTTGGGACAGGGCACCTACAATGAGCAGTTCTTC. Protein product: CASSLGQGTYNEQFF.

The V call is TRBV18, the J call TRBJ2-7; D may be TRBD1 (6 bases). The CDR3 has 17 amino acids. V was trimmed by 3 bases and J by 0 bases, leaving 18 bases between them. Germline V gene lookup returns CDR1 KGHSH and CDR2 LQKENI. The CDR3 region has the DNA TGTGCCAGCTCACCTTCGGTAGGGGGAGCAGGCTCCTACGAGCAGTACTTC. It translates to CASSPSVGGAGSYEQYF.

The rearrangement uses TRBV6-1 and TRBJ1-1; D ambiguous. The CDR3 sequence is 15 residues long. Germline CDR1 is MNHNS and CDR2 is SASEGT. The V and J ends lost 8 bases and 0 bases respectively, with 16 bases between them. The CDR3 protein is CASPGSVAVNTEAFF. Written as DNA, the CDR3 is TGTGCCAGCCCGGGGTCGGTCGCCGTGAACACTGAAGCTTTCTTT.

This clone showed up just once. The chain links TRBV7-9 to TRBJ2-1, with 8 bases identical to TRBD2. The ends lost 3 bases at V and 4 bases at J; junction bases unmatched: 14. The CDR3 totals 18 residues. Germline lookup yields CDR1 SEHNR and CDR2 FQNEAQ (reference sequence). CDR3 region: CASSFPPIREGTYNEQFF. CDR3 nucleotide sequence: TGTGCCAGCAGCTTTCCTCCTATCCGGGAGGGAACTTACAATGAGCAGTTCTTC.

The chain joins TRBV10-3 to TRBJ1-5, with D possibly being TRBD1 (6 bases). With 6 bases removed from V and 4 bases from J, the gap between germline ends came to 13 bases. From germline, CDR1 is ENHRY and CDR2 SYGVKD. CDR3 length equals 14 residues. DNA for the CDR3: TGTGCCATCAGCCTGGACAGCTTAAATCAGCCCCAGCATTTT. It specifies CAISLDSLNQPQHF.

The chain joins TRBV13 to TRBJ2-7; tentatively, D is TRBD2 (6 bases). CDR3 length equals 15 residues. V was shortened by 6 bases and J by 2 bases, with 17 bases between the two germline ends. The germline V gene encodes CDR1 PRHDT and CDR2 FYEKMQ (reference sequence). The CDR3 reads CASSNKERAPYEQYF. CDR3 bases: TGTGCCAGCAGTAATAAGGAGCGGGCTCCCTACGAGCAGTACTTC.

CDR3 DNA: TGTGCCAGTAGAAGCGGGGAAAACTTTATGGGTACGCAGTATTTT. Its protein is CASRSGENFMGTQYF. J is TRBJ2-3 and V is TRBV19; 7 bases line up with TRBD2. The ends lost 6 bases at V and 8 bases at J; junction bases unmatched: 14. This CDR3 spans 15 amino acids. The germline CDR1 and CDR2 sequences are LNHDA and SQIVND (reference sequence).